Sequencing of this T cell receptor beta chain was carried out in a study of beta chain features in type 1 diabetes. CDR3 size: 14 residues. V lost 4 bases and J lost 4, with 14 bases in between. Germline CDR1 reads SGHRS; CDR2 reads YFSETQ. The isolated RNA, all of it, was reverse transcribed, so expressed TCRB transcripts were what got sequenced. The protocol was immunoSEQ multiplex PCR, while the TCRdb copy is restricted to in-frame clones and leaves out a portion. The profile covers roughly 350,000 clones, with around 10% appearing a single time and 0.015% to 0.02% taken by the ten largest. Sequencing was done on a sample of naive CD4+ T cells from blood. The TCR was taken from a woman aged 25 to 39 in good health. V is TRBV5-1 and J is TRBJ1-2; D gene uncertain. CDR3 sequence reads: CASSPDGVGYGYTF. The DNA for the CDR3 is TGCGCCAGCAGCCCTGACGGGGTGGGCTATGGCTACACCTTC.